The 10 T cell receptor beta chains below were found in one sample sequenced in a study of blood T cell repertoires in COVID-19. The assay was immunoSEQ multiplex PCR, and TCRdb's table has in-frame clones only and misses some. The data contain 200,000 or so clones, about 84% of them singletons. Sequences were obtained from peripheral blood. Receptors were obtained from a woman aged 25-40 years with acute or convalescent COVID-19.

V gene TRBV6-4 combines with J gene TRBJ2-1; D gene uncertain. Germline CDR1 and CDR2: MRHNA and SNTAGT. The CDR3 sequence is 13 residues long. V was shortened by 6 bases and J by 0 bases, with 6 bases between the two germline ends. CDR3 coding DNA: TGTGCCAGCAGCGAGAGCTCCTACAATGAGCAGTTCTTC. This encodes CASSESSYNEQFF.

The chain couples TRBV11-2 to TRBJ2-2; 8 bases agree with TRBD2. Per germline, CDR1 SGHAT and CDR2 FQNNGV. After removal of 6 bases from V and 4 bases from J, the junction contained 7 bases not matched to a gene. The CDR3 runs to 15 residues. In DNA form, the CDR3 reads TGTGCCAGCAGGAGAGCGGGAGTTTTCACCGGGGAGCTGTTTTTT. Amino acids: CASRRAGVFTGELFF. The whole variable domain, filled in from reference TRBV11-2 and TRBJ2-2, reads EAGVAQSPRYKIIEKRQSVAFWCNPISGHATLYWYQQILGQGPKLLIQFQNNGVVDDSQLPKDRFSAERLKGVDSTLKIQPAKLEDSAVYLCASRRAGVFTGELFFGEGSRLTVL.

The chain employs TRBV7-2 and TRBJ1-2; TRBD1 agrees at 9 bases. CDR3 length: 14 residues. With V trimmed by 5 bases and J by 8 bases, 9 bases remained unmatched. From germline, CDR1 is SGHTA and CDR2 FQGNSA. The CDR3 is CASSPVQGARGYTF. The CDR3 DNA reads as TGTGCCAGCAGCCCCGTACAGGGGGCGAGGGGCTACACCTTC.

The rearrangement uses TRBV9 and TRBJ1-1, with 9 nucleotides matching TRBD1. With 3 bases clipped from V and 3 bases from J, the junction kept 9 bases outside the gene matches. This CDR3 spans 16 amino acids. Germline V gives CDR1 SGDLS, CDR2 YYNGEE. CDR3 in DNA: TGTGCCAGCAGCGAGAGCCATGGACAGGGGTACACTGAAGCTTTCTTT. Encoded protein: CASSESHGQGYTEAFF.

This clone has only one observation. The V and J genes are TRBV6-5 and TRBJ1-6; no reliable D call. The ends were cut back, 2 bases at V and 9 bases at J, with 5 bases in the middle. Germline V gives CDR1 MNHEY, CDR2 SVGAGI. The CDR3 length is 12 residues. In DNA, the CDR3 is TGTGCCAGCAGTTACGGTAGTTCACCCCTCCACTTT. It yields the protein CASSYGSSPLHF.

The V call is TRBV7-2, the J call TRBJ1-1, with TRBD1 as a possible D gene (6 bases). This CDR3 comprises 14 residues. In germline, CDR1 is SGHTA, CDR2 FQGNSA. The V and J ends lost 3 bases and 1 base respectively, with 9 bases between them. CDR3 bases: TGTGCCAGCAGCTTTGGGGGCGGGAACACTGAAGCTTTCTTT. It translates to CASSFGGGNTEAFF.

This clone was counted between two and nine times. The chain recombines TRBV7-9 with TRBJ2-7; 12 bases agree with TRBD2. J gave up 3 bases and V 5 bases, and 8 bases lay outside the gene matches. This CDR3 region has 16 residues. Germline CDR1 SEHNR, CDR2 FQNEAQ (reference sequence). The CDR3 DNA is TGTGCCAGCAGCCGTAGGGAACTAGCGGGAGGCTACGAGCAGTACTTC. It specifies CASSRRELAGGYEQYF.

This chain connects TRBV6-6 to TRBJ1-2; D might be TRBD1 (5 bases). The CDR3 spans 14 residues. Germline-derived CDR1 and CDR2 are MNHNY and SVGAGI (reference sequence). The V end lost 0 bases, the J end lost 7 bases, and 12 bases lay between the germline ends. The CDR3 region is CASSYSPPGGGYTF. The CDR3 bases are TGTGCCAGCAGTTACTCGCCCCCGGGGGGTGGCTACACCTTC.

There are a few counts of this clone. The chain employs TRBV6-5 and TRBJ1-4; tentative D call: TRBD1 (6 bases). Trimming stripped 6 bases from V and 5 bases from J, with 16 bases between. CDR1 and CDR2 (germline): MNHEY, SVGAGI. The CDR3 spans 15 residues. CDR3 nucleotide sequence: TGTGCCAGCAGCCGACAGGACCTAGACAATGAAAAACTGTTTTTT. This translates into CASSRQDLDNEKLFF.

The gene calls are TRBV6-2 or TRBV6-3 and TRBJ2-3; tentative D call: TRBD2 (6 bases). V lost 2 bases and J 1 base, leaving 13 bases between the germline ends. The CDR3 has 16 residues. Germline V gene sequence: CDR1 MNHEY, CDR2 SVGEGT. CDR3 sequence (DNA): TGTGCCAGCAGTTACGGGCTCGGGGGACGCACAGATACGCAGTATTTT. Protein sequence: CASSYGLGGRTDTQYF.